This TCR beta chain is from a study of blood T cells in healthy people across ages. Whole-study findings and limits: TCR beta diversity correlated strongly with naive T cell percentage. Leaving the PBMCs unsorted stopped any conclusive comparison of naive versus antigen-experienced cells.

With regard to this clonotype: Its antigen is as yet unknown.

Sample-barcoded 5' priming and a J-beta primer mix drove a second PCR of roughly 6 to 12 cycles. MiXCR, applied by TCRdb to the 5' RACE reads, yields one record per CDR3 protein. The data show some 1 million distinct CDR3 sequences, 40% to 55% seen once. Ranging in age from about 6 to 100, the donors were healthy Caucasian individuals from Russia. Samples each yielded at least 5.5 micrograms of total RNA. Sequencing was done on a sample of blood. The clonotype comes from a woman in her sixties in good health.

The CDR3 DNA is TGCAGCGTTGAAGGGGGTACAGAGGGTCGTCCCGGGGAGCTGTTTTTT. It yields the protein CSVEGGTEGRPGELFF. The chain uses TRBV29-1 and TRBJ2-2; D is possibly TRBD2 (5 bases). V lost 1 base and J 6 bases, leaving 18 bases between the germline ends. This CDR3 region has 16 residues. Germline V CDR1 and CDR2: SQVTM, ANQGSEA.